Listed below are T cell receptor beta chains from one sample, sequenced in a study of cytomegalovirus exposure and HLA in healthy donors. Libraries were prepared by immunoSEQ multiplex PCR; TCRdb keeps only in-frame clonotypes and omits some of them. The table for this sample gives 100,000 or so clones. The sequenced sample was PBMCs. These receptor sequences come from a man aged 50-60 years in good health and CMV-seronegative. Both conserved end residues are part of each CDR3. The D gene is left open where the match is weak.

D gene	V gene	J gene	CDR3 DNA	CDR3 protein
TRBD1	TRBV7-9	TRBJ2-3	TGTGCCAGCAGCTTCACCGGACAGGGGGCTGATACGCAGTATTTT	CASSFTGQGADTQYF
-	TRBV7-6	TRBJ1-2	TGTGCCAGCAGCCCATTCCGGGAGGCGTATGGCTACACCTTC	CASSPFREAYGYTF
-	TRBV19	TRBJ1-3	TGTGCCAGTAGTACCACATTGAACTCTGGAAACACCATATATTTT	CASSTTLNSGNTIYF
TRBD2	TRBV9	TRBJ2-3	TGTGCCAGCAGCGTAGATAGCGGGAGGGCCATCTCAGATACGCAGTATTTT	CASSVDSGRAISDTQYF
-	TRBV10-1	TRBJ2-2	TGCGCCAGCAGTGAGACAGGACAGACCGGGGAGCTGTTTTTT	CASSETGQTGELFF
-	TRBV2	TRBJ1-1	TGTGCCAGCAGTGACCGACAGCCTGAAGCTTTCTTT	CASSDRQPEAFF
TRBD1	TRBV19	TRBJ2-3	TGTGCCAGTAGTACCTACTTGGGACAGGGGCCTAATACGCAGTATTTT	CASSTYLGQGPNTQYF
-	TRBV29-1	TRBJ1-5	TGCAGCGTAGGAGATGCAAGCAATCAGCCCCAGCATTTT	CSVGDASNQPQHF
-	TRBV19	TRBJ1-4	TGTGCCAGTAGTTTCTCCGCTAATGAAAAACTGTTTTTT	CASSFSANEKLFF
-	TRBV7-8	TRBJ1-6	TGTGCCAGCAGCTTTCTAAAGGGGACTCGCTCACCCCTCCACTTT	CASSFLKGTRSPLHF
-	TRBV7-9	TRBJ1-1	TGTGCCAGCAGCTTAACAGGGATCACTGAAGCTTTCTTT	CASSLTGITEAFF
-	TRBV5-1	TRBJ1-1	TGCGCCAGCAGCAAGGAAACAGGGAACACTGAAGCTTTCTTT	CASSKETGNTEAFF
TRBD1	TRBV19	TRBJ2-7	TGTGCCAGTAGTATCCTCCAACAGGGGGTATACGAGCAGTACTTC	CASSILQQGVYEQYF
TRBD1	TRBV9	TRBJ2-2	TGTGCCAGCAGCGTACGGGGACAGGGAACCGGGGAGCTGTTTTTT	CASSVRGQGTGELFF
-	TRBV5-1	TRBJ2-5	TGCGCCAGCAGCTTCCTCGACAGACAAGAGACCCAGTACTTC	CASSFLDRQETQYF
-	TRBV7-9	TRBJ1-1	TGTGCCAGCAGCATAACCGAGGATAACACTGAAGCTTTCTTT	CASSITEDNTEAFF
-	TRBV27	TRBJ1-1	TGTGCCAGCAGTTTATCGAATGCTGGGGGGAGCCCGAACACTGAAGCTTTCTTT	CASSLSNAGGSPNTEAFF
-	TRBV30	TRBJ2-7	TGTGCCTGGAAAGGGGCTTTCTACGAGCAGTACTTC	CAWKGAFYEQYF
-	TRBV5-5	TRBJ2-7	TGTGCCAGCAGCTGGACGGGGGGGACAGGGTATTACGAGCAGTACTTC	CASSWTGGTGYYEQYF
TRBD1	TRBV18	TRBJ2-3	TGTGCCAGCTCACCCCAATCGGACAGGGCAACAGATACGCAGTATTTT	CASSPQSDRATDTQYF
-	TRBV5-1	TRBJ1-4	TGCGCCAGCAGGAAACCGGGACTTGGTGAAAAACTGTTTTTT	CASRKPGLGEKLFF
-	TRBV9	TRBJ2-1	TGTGCCAGCAGCGTAGATCCGAGTTCCTACAATGAGCAGTTCTTC	CASSVDPSSYNEQFF